One sample yielded the 17 T cell receptor beta chains listed below, sequenced in a study of graft-versus-host responses after intestinal transplantation (dated by TCRdb to the early 2020s). Preparation of the library involved the immunoSEQ multiplex PCR assay. As stored in TCRdb, this immuneACCESS dataset retains in-frame rearrangements with V and J assigned. A fraction of the clones does not appear; measured against another copy, unresolved V genes explain less than half of the discrepancy, and the remainder lacks a known reason. This sample holds over 75,000 clones; more than 70% were observed only once. Of the sample, about 1.5% is held by the ten largest clones. Sequencing was performed on PBMCs, taken 255 days after intestinal transplant. The receptors originated from a human patient who received an intestinal transplant, so some T cells may come from the graft donor.

This clone has just a few counts. The chain employs TRBV6-1 and TRBJ1-4; 11 nucleotides match TRBD1. Germline trimming cut 5 bases from V and 8 bases from J; bases unmatched to any gene: 7. The CDR3 covers 15 residues. CDR1 and CDR2 (germline): MNHNS, SASEGT. The CDR3 region is CASSNTGTGGEKLFF. CDR3 sequence (DNA): TGTGCCAGCAGTAATACCGGGACAGGGGGGGAAAAACTGTTTTTT.

The genes are TRBV9 and TRBJ2-2; no reliable D call. The CDR3 has 14 residues. CDR1 and CDR2 (germline): SGDLS, YYNGEE. V lost 0 bases, J lost 3 bases, and 6 bases lay in between. The CDR3 DNA reads as TGTGCCAGCAGCGTAGACGGAGACACCGGGGAGCTGTTTTTT. Its translation: CASSVDGDTGELFF.

The table lists this clone with a count of one. The genes are TRBV9 and TRBJ2-1; D may be TRBD2 (5 bases). The germline V and J ends were trimmed by 4 bases and 2 bases, with 13 bases remaining between them. The germline CDR1 and CDR2 sequences are SGDLS and YYNGEE. The CDR3 consists of 15 residues. CDR3 nucleotides: TGTGCCAGCAGCCTCTCGGGGATCGCCTACAATGAGCAGTTCTTC. Translating it yields CASSLSGIAYNEQFF.

The V and J genes are TRBV5-1 and TRBJ1-6; D gene uncertain. The germline CDR1 and CDR2 sequences are SGHRS and YFSETQ. V dropped 4 bases and J dropped 0 bases, with 14 bases sitting between them. CDR3 size: 17 residues. The CDR3 DNA sequence: TGCGCCAGCAGCGCCGGAGAGTCGAGCTCCTATAATTCACCCCTCCACTTT. It specifies CASSAGESSSYNSPLHF.

This clone was seen once. V gene TRBV5-6 combines with J gene TRBJ1-5; D gene ambiguous. Germline V CDR1 and CDR2: SGHDT, YYEEEE. There are 13 residues in the CDR3. Trimming took off 0 bases at V and 4 bases at J, with 5 bases between the two ends. The CDR3 DNA is TGTGCCAGCAGCTTGGGTGCAAATCAGCCCCAGCATTTT. The encoded protein is CASSLGANQPQHF.

V gene TRBV21-1 combines with J gene TRBJ1-2. TRBV21-1 is marked as a pseudogene. The CDR3 has 15 amino acids. The CDR3 here is CASSKDSPDAYGYTF. The CDR3 bases are TGTGCCAGCAGCAAAGACTCCCCAGACGCATATGGCTACACCTTC.

This chain joins TRBV4-1 and TRBJ2-7; no clear D. The CDR3 loop spans 14 amino acids. Trimming removed 1 base at V and 3 bases at J, with 10 bases between. Germline CDR1 and CDR2: MGHRA and YSYEKL. CDR3 nucleotide sequence: TGCGCCAGCAGCCAAGTGGGCAGATTCTACGAGCAGTACTTC. Protein product: CASSQVGRFYEQYF.

Details on this clone: The same CDR3 can be traced to other DNA sequences in this sample. This sequence joins TRBV6-5 and TRBJ2-7, with TRBD1 matching 10 bases. CDR1 is MNHEY, CDR2 SVGAGI, per germline. Unmatched junction bases numbered 1, after V lost 2 bases and J lost 3 bases. There are 14 residues in the CDR3. CDR3: CASSYGDRGYEQYF. The DNA of the CDR3 is TGTGCCAGCAGTTACGGGGACAGGGGCTACGAGCAGTACTTC.

The rearrangement joins TRBV28 to TRBJ1-5; the D is unclear. V lost 5 bases and J 6 bases, leaving 17 bases between the germline ends. The CDR3 runs to 15 residues. Germline CDR1 reads MDHEN; CDR2 reads SYDVKM. The CDR3 nucleotides read TGTGCCAGCAGTATTACTCAATCATGGGGTCAGCCCCAGCATTTT. Translated, it gives CASSITQSWGQPQHF.

This chain connects TRBV30 to TRBJ1-2, with TRBD1 as a possible D gene (5 bases). The V end lost 4 bases, the J end lost 3 bases, and 18 bases lay between the germline ends. Germline assignment: CDR1 GTSNPN and CDR2 SVGIG (reference sequence). CDR3 size: 15 residues. The CDR3 spells CAWNRFSGPDYGYTF. In DNA form, the CDR3 reads TGTGCCTGGAACCGATTTTCAGGGCCCGACTATGGCTACACCTTC.

V is TRBV4-3 and J is TRBJ2-2; D perhaps matches TRBD1 (5 bases). The V end lost 0 bases, the J end lost 3 bases, and 5 bases lay between the germline ends. The CDR3 contains 14 residues. Germline CDR1 reads LGHNA; CDR2 reads YSLEER. The CDR3 here is CASSQEGDTGELFF. CDR3 DNA: TGCGCCAGCAGCCAAGAAGGGGACACCGGGGAGCTGTTTTTT.

The V gene is TRBV5-1, the J gene TRBJ2-5; D possibly uses TRBD1 or TRBD2 (5 bases each). This CDR3 is built from 14 residues. Trimming stripped 0 bases from V and 9 bases from J, with 15 bases between. Germline V gene data show CDR1 as SGHRS and CDR2 as YFSETQ. For the CDR3, the DNA is TGCGCCAGCAGCTTGGTGGTCAGGGAGTGGGCCCAGTACTTC. Translation gives CASSLVVREWAQYF.

The chain is built from TRBV10-3 and TRBJ1-5, with D possibly being TRBD1 (6 bases). Germline V gene lookup returns CDR1 ENHRY and CDR2 SYGVKD. This CDR3 comprises 14 residues. Trimming stripped 8 bases from V and 4 bases from J, with 15 bases between. CDR3 DNA: TGTGCCATCGGGGGGGGGCGGACAAATCAGCCCCAGCATTTT. Its translation is CAIGGGRTNQPQHF.

This chain connects TRBV5-4 to TRBJ2-2, with a possible D match to TRBD2 (5 bases). The CDR3 covers 16 residues. Trimming took 5 bases from V and 0 from J, leaving 14 bases between them. Germline V gene lookup returns CDR1 SGHNT and CDR2 YYREEE (reference sequence). CDR3: CASSQESGTNTGELFF. As DNA, the CDR3 is TGTGCCAGCAGTCAGGAGAGCGGAACGAACACCGGGGAGCTGTTTTTT.

The rearrangement links TRBV27 to TRBJ2-7, with 10 bases lining up with TRBD2. The CDR3 sequence is 17 residues long. Germline V CDR1 and CDR2: MNHEY, SMNVEV (reference sequence). Germline trimming cut 5 bases from V and 2 bases from J; bases unmatched to any gene: 12. CDR3 in DNA: TGTGCCAGCAGTCCGGGCGGATCAGCGGGAGGGACCTACGAGCAGTACTTC. Its protein product is CASSPGGSAGGTYEQYF.

CDR3 nucleotides: TGTGCCAGCATCCCCGCTGGGCAGACCGGGGAGCTGTTTTTT. This translates into CASIPAGQTGELFF. The rearrangement joins TRBV28 to TRBJ2-2; no definite D call. CDR1 MDHEN and CDR2 SYDVKM come from the germline V gene. The CDR3 is 14 residues long. Trimming shortened V by 7 bases and J by 5 bases, and 14 bases separated the two germline ends.

The V call is TRBV5-1, the J call TRBJ1-2; weak D call: TRBD1 (5 bases). Trimming left V 2 bases short and J 10 bases short, with 15 bases between. The CDR3 consists of 13 residues. Germline values: CDR1 SGHRS, CDR2 YFSETQ. CDR3 loop: CASSFQGDNDYTF. In DNA, the CDR3 is TGCGCCAGCAGCTTCCAGGGAGATAATGACTACACCTTC. Using reference TRBV5-1 and TRBJ1-2 for the parts outside the CDR3, the full variable domain is KAGVTQTPRYLIKTRGQQVTLSCSPISGHRSVSWYQQTPGQGLQFLFEYFSETQRNKGNFPGRFSGRQFSNSRSEMNVSTLELGDSALYLCASSFQGDNDYTFGSGTRLTVV.